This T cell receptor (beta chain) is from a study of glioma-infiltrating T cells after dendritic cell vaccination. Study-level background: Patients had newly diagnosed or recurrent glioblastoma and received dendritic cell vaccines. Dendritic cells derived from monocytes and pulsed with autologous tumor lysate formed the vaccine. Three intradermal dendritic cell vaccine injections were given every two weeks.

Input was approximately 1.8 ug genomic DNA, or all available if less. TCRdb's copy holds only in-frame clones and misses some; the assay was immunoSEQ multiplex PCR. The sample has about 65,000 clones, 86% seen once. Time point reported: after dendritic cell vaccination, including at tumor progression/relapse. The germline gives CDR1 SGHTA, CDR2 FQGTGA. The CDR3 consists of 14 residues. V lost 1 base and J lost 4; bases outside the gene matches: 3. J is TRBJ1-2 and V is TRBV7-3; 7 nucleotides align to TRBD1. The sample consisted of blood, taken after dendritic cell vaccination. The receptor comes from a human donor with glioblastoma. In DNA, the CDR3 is TGTGCCAGCAGCTTAAAGGGGGACAGCTATGGCTACACCTTC. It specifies CASSLKGDSYGYTF.